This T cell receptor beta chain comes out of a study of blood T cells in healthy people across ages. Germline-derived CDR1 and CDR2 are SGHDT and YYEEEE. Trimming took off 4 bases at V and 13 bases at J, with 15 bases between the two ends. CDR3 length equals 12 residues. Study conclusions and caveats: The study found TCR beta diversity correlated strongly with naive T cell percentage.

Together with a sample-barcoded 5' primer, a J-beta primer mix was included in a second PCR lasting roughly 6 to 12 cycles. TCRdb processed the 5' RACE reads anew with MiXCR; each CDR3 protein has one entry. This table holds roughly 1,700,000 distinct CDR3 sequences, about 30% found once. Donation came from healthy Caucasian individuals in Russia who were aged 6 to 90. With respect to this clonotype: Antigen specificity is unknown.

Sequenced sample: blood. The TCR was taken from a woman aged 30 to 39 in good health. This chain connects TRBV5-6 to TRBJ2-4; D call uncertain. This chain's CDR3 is CASSQIGYGQYF. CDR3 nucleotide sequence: TGTGCCAGCAGCCAGATCGGGTACGGGCAGTACTTC.